This T cell receptor (beta chain) was found in a study of chemoradiotherapy in HPV16-positive cancers. About the study: A couple of HPV16-positive patients' cells yielded candidate HPV-specific clones and common motifs. Study-wide results and limits: Only a couple of HPV16-positive patients supplied the functional HPV-specificity definition. Candidate HPV-specific clones and E7-related TCR motifs grew in tumor during treatment.

Produced via immunoSEQ multiplex PCR; TCRdb's table is partial and in-frame only. The table records 9,500 to 15,000 clones, 80% to 90% of them present only once. Regarding this clone: Its antigen remains unidentified.

The receptor's source is a human donor with HPV-associated anogenital cancer. Sequencing used blood, obtained from a patient who underwent chemoradiotherapy.

The CDR3 DNA follows: TGCGCCAGCAGCTTGTCTAGACAGGGTTCTGGAAACACCATATATTTT. This sequence encodes CASSLSRQGSGNTIYF. The chain carries TRBV5-1 and TRBJ1-3; 7 nucleotides line up with TRBD1. With 1 base clipped from V and 1 base from J, the junction kept 5 bases outside the gene matches. Germline assignment: CDR1 SGHRS and CDR2 YFSETQ. This CDR3 has 16 amino acids.